These 23 T cell receptor beta chains share one sample of origin, sequenced in a study of graft-versus-host responses after intestinal transplantation. TCRdb's table, derived via immunoSEQ multiplex PCR, lists solely in-frame clones and lacks some. The sample has over 85,000 clones; roughly 91% are singletons. No cognate antigen is known for these TCRs. Specimen: unstimulated CD4+ T cells sorted from spleen or lymph node cells, collected before transplant. Receptors were obtained from a human donor who was the organ donor for an intestinal transplant.

This chain uses TRBV18 with TRBJ1-3; no clear D. The V end was cut by 3 bases, the J end by 0 bases, with 9 bases between. This CDR3 has 15 amino acids. CDR1 and CDR2 from the germline V gene are KGHSH and LQKENI. The CDR3 is CASSPVESSGNTIYF. CDR3 DNA sequence: TGTGCCAGCTCACCGGTGGAGAGCTCTGGAAACACCATATATTTT.

This clone appeared once. V usage is TRBV7-2 and J usage is TRBJ2-5; TRBD1 might be the D (6 bases). Germline V gene data show CDR1 as SGHTA and CDR2 as FQGNSA. Trimming pared 1 base from V and 3 bases from J, leaving 9 bases between. This CDR3 comprises 14 residues. The CDR3: CASSLVPGEETQYF. Here the CDR3 DNA reads TGTGCCAGCAGCTTAGTGCCAGGGGAAGAGACCCAGTACTTC.

The gene calls are TRBV6-1 and TRBJ1-1; possible D gene TRBD1, 6 bases. Looked up from germline, CDR1 is MNHNS and CDR2 is SASEGT. CDR3 size: 13 residues. Deletions cut 7 bases from V and 9 bases from J, with 18 bases between. In DNA, the CDR3 is TGTGCCAGCATTCGACAGGAGGTAGGAAAAGCTTTCTTT. Translation: CASIRQEVGKAFF.

The V gene is TRBV6-5, the J gene TRBJ1-1, with D unclear. The CDR3 length is 13 residues. Germline assignment: CDR1 MNHEY and CDR2 SVGAGI. The V end lost 6 bases, the J end lost 2 bases, and 10 bases lay between the germline ends. For the CDR3, the DNA is TGTGCCAGCAGGGTCACATCCAACACTGAAGCTTTCTTT. This translates into CASRVTSNTEAFF.

Of note for this clone: An end of the junction differs from the germline gene, which may be a read error. The J gene is TRBJ2-7, the V gene TRBV11-2, with D possibly TRBD1 on 6 matching bases. Germline V gene data show CDR1 as SGHAT and CDR2 as FQNNGV. The CDR3 runs to 15 residues. CDR3 amino acids: CASSSATGQGAEPYF. In DNA, the CDR3 is TGTGCCAGCAGCTCCGCCACAGGGCAAGGGGCTGAGCCGTACTTC.

As to this clone: This CDR3 is also generated by other DNA sequences in the sample. V gene TRBV7-2 combines with J gene TRBJ2-5, with 9 nucleotides matching TRBD1. CDR1 is SGHTA and CDR2 is FQGNSA in the germline V gene. The CDR3 has 13 residues. V lost 4 bases and J lost 5; bases outside the gene matches: 2. The CDR3: CASSSDRGETQYF. The CDR3 nucleotides read TGTGCCAGCAGCTCCGACAGGGGGGAGACCCAGTACTTC.

The CDR3, as DNA: TGTGCCAGCAGTGACAGAGCGGGGGCTGTCTACAATGAGCAGTTCTTC. Its protein product is CASSDRAGAVYNEQFF. The chain has TRBV25-1 and TRBJ2-1; TRBD2 agrees at 8 bases. V shed 3 bases, J shed 3 bases, and the junction held 7 bases outside the gene matches. Germline assignment: CDR1 MGHDK and CDR2 SYGVNS. This CDR3 is 16 amino acids long.

The J gene is TRBJ2-2, the V gene TRBV7-9, with D possibly TRBD2 on 7 matching bases. Trimming cost V 5 bases and J 6 bases, with 22 bases left between them. The CDR3 sequence is 17 residues long. The germline V gene has CDR1 SEHNR and CDR2 FQNEAQ (reference sequence). The CDR3 here is CASSQDMRGGRSGELFF. CDR3 nucleotides: TGTGCCAGCAGCCAAGATATGAGGGGGGGCCGGTCCGGGGAGCTGTTTTTT. Full variable domain (missing parts from reference TRBV7-9 and TRBJ2-2): DTGVSQNPRHKITKRGQNVTFRCDPISEHNRLYWYRQTLGQGPEFLTYFQNEAQLEKSRLLSDRFSAERPKGSFSTLEIQRTEQGDSAMYLCASSQDMRGGRSGELFFGEGSRLTVL.

This clone was picked up a small number of times. The chain links TRBV5-8 to TRBJ1-1, with 7 nucleotides matching TRBD1. CDR1 and CDR2 (germline): SGHTS, YDEGEE. Trimming cost V 3 bases and J 5 bases; bases outside gene matches: 7. The CDR3 spans 14 residues. The CDR3 nucleotides read TGTGCCAGCAGCTACACCAACAGGGGAACTGAAGCTTTCTTT. Its protein is CASSYTNRGTEAFF.

The chain carries TRBV29-1 and TRBJ1-4; D is uncertain. Germline CDR1 and CDR2: SQVTM and ANQGSEA. The ends were cut back, 6 bases at V and 8 bases at J, with 16 bases in the middle. The CDR3 is 13 amino acids. CDR3 DNA: TGCAGCGTCTCCAGGATTAGCGGGGAAAAACTGTTTTTT. This translates into CSVSRISGEKLFF.

V and J are TRBV5-1 and TRBJ1-1; tentatively, D is TRBD1 (5 bases). This CDR3 region has 16 residues. V dropped 0 bases and J dropped 0 bases, with 12 bases sitting between them. In germline, CDR1 is SGHRS, CDR2 YFSETQ. CDR3 protein: CASSLASDRMNTEAFF. The CDR3 nucleotides read TGCGCCAGCAGCTTGGCCAGTGACAGAATGAACACTGAAGCTTTCTTT.

The chain carries TRBV6-5 and TRBJ2-2; 7 positions match TRBD2. V was clipped by 6 bases and J by 4 bases; unmatched bases: 2. The CDR3 length is 13 residues. The germline V gene encodes CDR1 MNHEY and CDR2 SVGAGI. The DNA of the CDR3 is TGTGCCAGCAGAACGGGGGGCACCGGGGAGCTGTTTTTT. It codes for CASRTGGTGELFF.

The chain is built from TRBV5-1 and TRBJ1-2; D possibly corresponds to TRBD1 (6 bases). This CDR3 is built from 14 residues. Trimming shortened V by 4 bases and J by 0 bases, and 10 bases separated the two germline ends. The V gene's germline CDR1 is SGHRS and CDR2 YFSETQ. The CDR3 DNA is TGCGCCAGCAGCGGACAGTTAGCTAACTATGGCTACACCTTC. This codes for CASSGQLANYGYTF.

This chain's CDR3 is CASSETVNYGYTF. The CDR3 coding sequence is TGTGCCAGCAGTGAAACAGTTAACTATGGCTACACCTTC. The chain employs TRBV2 and TRBJ1-2; D unresolved. The V end lost 2 bases, the J end lost 1 base, and 5 bases lay between the germline ends. CDR1 SNHLY and CDR2 FYNNEI come from the germline V gene. The CDR3 is made up of 13 amino acids.

This rearrangement joins TRBV18 to TRBJ2-5; tentative D call: TRBD2 (6 bases). Near its end, the DNA agrees better with TRBJ2-7, so the J call may be wrong. CDR1 is KGHSH and CDR2 is LQKENI in the germline V gene. This CDR3 has 13 residues. The CDR3 spells CASSYGSSYEQYF. The CDR3 DNA reads as TGTGCCAGCTCATACGGGAGCTCCTACGAGCAGTACTTC.

This chain connects TRBV11-2 to TRBJ1-1; TRBD1 aligns across 9 bases. The CDR3 extends over 15 amino acids. The V and J ends lost 2 bases and 11 bases, in that order; junction bases with no gene match: 12. Germline values: CDR1 SGHAT, CDR2 FQNNGV. The CDR3 sequence is CASSLLAIPQGAAFF. DNA of the CDR3: TGTGCCAGCAGCTTATTGGCGATTCCACAGGGGGCGGCTTTCTTT.

The DNA of the CDR3 is TGTGCCAGCAGCCCCGGGACTAGTACGTCTAACGAGCAGTACTTC. Residues: CASSPGTSTSNEQYF. V is TRBV7-8 and J is TRBJ2-7; 8 bases align to TRBD2. Germline CDR1 reads SGHVS; CDR2 reads FQNEAQ. V gave up 5 bases and J gave up 5 bases; unmatched junction bases: 11. This CDR3 comprises 15 residues.

This clone was observed a single time. This chain links TRBV7-3 with TRBJ2-5, with TRBD2 matching 8 bases. This CDR3 comprises 15 residues. Germline assignment: CDR1 SGHTA and CDR2 FQGTGA. After removal of 5 bases from V and 4 bases from J, the junction contained 9 bases not matched to a gene. CDR3 nucleotides: TGTGCCAGCAGCGCTACCGGGACTAGGGGAGAGACCCAGTACTTC. Translating it yields CASSATGTRGETQYF.

This chain links TRBV7-2 with TRBJ2-6; D is perhaps TRBD2 (7 bases). Germline CDR1 is SGHTA and CDR2 is FQGNSA. CDR3 length: 18 amino acids. Trimming left V 5 bases short and J 0 bases short, with 17 bases between. The CDR3 is CASSGVRGGVSGANVLTF. The CDR3 DNA is TGTGCCAGCAGCGGGGTTAGGGGGGGAGTCTCTGGGGCCAACGTCCTGACTTTC.

This chain connects TRBV6-4 to TRBJ1-5; D is possibly TRBD1 (6 bases). CDR3 length equals 14 residues. Trimming removed 6 bases from V and 5 bases from J, with 14 bases in between. Germline CDR1 is MRHNA and CDR2 is SNTAGT. CDR3 sequence reads: CASRFMPGDQPQHF. CDR3 nucleotides: TGTGCCAGCAGGTTTATGCCAGGGGATCAGCCCCAGCATTTT.

CDR3 nucleotide sequence: TGTGCCAGCAGCCCGCACGGCGGGGGCTACACCTTC. Its translation: CASSPHGGGYTF. The chain is built from TRBV2 and TRBJ1-2; D unresolved. This CDR3 has 12 residues. Trimming shortened V by 6 bases and J by 8 bases, and 13 bases separated the two germline ends. Germline CDR1 and CDR2: SNHLY and FYNNEI.

V and J are TRBV9 and TRBJ2-5; D gene uncertain. The germline CDR1 and CDR2 sequences are SGDLS and YYNGEE. The CDR3 runs to 12 residues. Trimming removed 2 bases from V and 0 bases from J, with 2 bases in between. CDR3 in DNA: TGTGCCAGCAGCGTCGACCAAGAGACCCAGTACTTC. Protein product: CASSVDQETQYF.

The chain employs TRBV19 and TRBJ1-2; 10 bases are shared with TRBD1. V lost 2 bases to trimming and J lost 4 bases; unmatched junction nucleotides: 7. The CDR3 covers 16 residues. Looked up from germline, CDR1 is LNHDA and CDR2 is SQIVND (reference sequence). The CDR3 reads CASSILPGQGSYGYTF. The CDR3 DNA is TGTGCCAGTAGTATACTCCCGGGACAGGGGAGCTATGGCTACACCTTC.